This TCR beta chain was captured in a study of shared clonotypes between healthy human individuals. Regarding the study as a whole: Sharing of clonotypes among donors was expected to vary with sequencing depth. Naive subsets usually exceeded memory subsets in estimated richness.

V lost 7 bases, J lost 0 bases, and 8 bases stayed unmatched. The CDR3 runs to 15 residues. Germline assignment: CDR1 MNHEY and CDR2 SMNVEV (reference sequence). As concerns this clone: Its antigen remains unknown.

Several immunoSEQ plates received, in even portions, the genomic DNA of each subset. Sequenced by immunoSEQ multiplex PCR; TCRdb stores in-frame clones only, minus some. Among about 2.1 million clones, approximately 94% were seen once, and the ten largest hold roughly 1.8%. Naive-designated CD8 cells lacked CD45RO, were positively enriched for CCR7, and omitted terminally differentiated effector memory CD45RA+ cells. Donors were Caucasian adults residing in Nashville, Tennessee, USA. The chain is built from TRBV27 and TRBJ2-7; 8 bases line up with TRBD1. This receptor was obtained from a man between 18 and 35 years old in good health. Some clones in this sample may be carry-over from other donors' samples. The material sequenced was naive CD8+ T cells from PBMCs. In DNA form, the CDR3 reads TGTGCCAGCACCTTTTCAGGGGGCGGCTCCTACGAGCAGTACTTC. It yields the protein CASTFSGGGSYEQYF.